This T cell receptor (beta chain) was captured in a study of shared clonotypes between healthy human individuals. The wider study: There were three CD4 naive, three CD4 memory, two CD8 naive and one CD8 memory plates per donor.

The trim removed 5 bases at V and 3 bases at J, leaving 4 bases unmatched. There are 14 residues in the CDR3. Germline-derived CDR1 and CDR2 are SGHRS and YFSETQ. Study observations and caveats: Only blood underwent sampling, and tissue repertoires likely differ. Only a few donors were included, so the genetic and exposure-history diversity represented was limited.

Partitioning of CD4+ cells yielded a CD45RA+ naive subset and a CD45RA-negative memory subset. On this clone itself: Its antigen is not known.

The table came from immunoSEQ multiplex PCR; TCRdb's copy has only in-frame clones and leaves some out. Here the sample spans about 2.4 million clones, around 90% being singletons. This chain connects TRBV5-1 to TRBJ2-3; 9 nucleotides agree with TRBD2. Input material: naive CD4+ T cells sorted from blood. Subset in this sample: CD45RA+ positively selected. This clonotype originated in a man aged 18 to 30 in good health. For the CDR3, the DNA is TGCGCCAGCAGGAGCGGGGGGTGGACAGATACGCAGTATTTT. It is translated as CASRSGGWTDTQYF.